This T cell receptor beta chain was captured by sequencing in a study of T-cell memory formation after mild COVID-19. TCRdb re-analysed the 5' RACE reads in MiXCR, keeping a single row per CDR3 protein. The table shows 44,000 or so distinct CDR3 sequences, with 9.5% occurring only once. This clonotype was found a few times. What it binds is not known. Findings of the study overall: Clones from the second wave (peaking day 37) had unconfirmed SARS-CoV-2 specificity.

Germline loops: CDR1 ENHRY, CDR2 SYGVKD. CDR3 length equals 14 residues. Trimming removed 2 bases from V and 10 bases from J, with 12 bases in between. Sequenced: PBMCs or a T cell subset sorted from them (not recorded which). The clonotype originates from an adult woman who had mild COVID-19 (a few samples of this study predate the infection). Cell type and time point are not known. This rearrangement joins TRBV10-3 to TRBJ1-6; possibly TRBD1 for D (5 bases). CDR3 region: CAISEPGIGSPLHF. Written as DNA, the CDR3 is TGTGCCATCAGTGAGCCAGGGATCGGCTCACCCCTCCACTTT.